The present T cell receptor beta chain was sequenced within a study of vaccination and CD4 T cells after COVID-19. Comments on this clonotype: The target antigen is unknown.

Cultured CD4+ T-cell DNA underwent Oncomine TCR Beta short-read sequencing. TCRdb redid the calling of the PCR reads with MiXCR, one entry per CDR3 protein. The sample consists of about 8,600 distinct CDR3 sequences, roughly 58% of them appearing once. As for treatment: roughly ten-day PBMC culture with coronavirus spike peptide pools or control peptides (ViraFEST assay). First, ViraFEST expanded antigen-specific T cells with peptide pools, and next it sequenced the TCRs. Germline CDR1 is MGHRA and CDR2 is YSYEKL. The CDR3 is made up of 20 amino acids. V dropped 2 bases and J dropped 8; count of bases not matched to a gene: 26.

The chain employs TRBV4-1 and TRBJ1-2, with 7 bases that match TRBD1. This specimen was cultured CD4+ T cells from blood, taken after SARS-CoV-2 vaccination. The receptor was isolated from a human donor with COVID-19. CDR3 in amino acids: CASSQPINGEHVGTAGGYTF. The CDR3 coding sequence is TGCGCCAGCAGCCAACCTATAAATGGAGAACATGTGGGGACAGCAGGCGGCTACACCTTC.